Below are 10 T cell receptor beta chains sequenced from a single sample in a study of glioma-infiltrating T cells (dated by TCRdb to 2016 to 2018). The data were produced on an Illumina MiSeq. TCR alpha and beta CDR3 regions were amplified with the iRepertoire nested amplicon-rescue multiplex PCR (arm-PCR) platform from RNA. Using fastp at Q25 and MiXCR, TCRdb reprocessed the public reads and kept productive beta chains. Every distinct CDR3 protein forms one entry, paired with its most common genes and DNA. Across this sample there are thousands of distinct CDR3 sequences, with more than 25% seen only once. The top ten clonotypes cover roughly 13% of the sample. The source material was glioma tissue, nonneoplastic brain tissue, or PBMCs (not recorded which). These receptors were taken from a human donor with low-grade glioma or glioblastoma, undergoing nonglioma brain surgery, or in good health (not recorded which).

This clonotype was picked up many times. This chain uses TRBV11-2 with TRBJ2-2, with a weak D call TRBD2 (5 bases). The CDR3 totals 15 residues. Deletions cut 2 bases from V and 1 base from J, with 8 bases between. Germline V gene sequence: CDR1 SGHAT, CDR2 FQNNGV. The CDR3 region is CASSLRRGNTGELFF. DNA of the CDR3: TGTGCCAGCAGCTTACGTCGGGGGAACACCGGGGAGCTGTTTTTT.

This clonotype ranks as medium-sized. The V call is TRBV6-1, the J call TRBJ1-6, with D unclear. Trimming left V 5 bases short and J 14 bases short, with 19 bases between. The CDR3 consists of 14 residues. CDR1 is MNHNS, CDR2 SASEGT, per germline. The CDR3 region has the DNA TGTGCCAGCAGTTCGACCCAGCGGAGTGGATCCCTCCACTTT. As protein: CASSSTQRSGSLHF.

This clonotype ranks as medium-sized. The chain carries TRBV20-1 and TRBJ2-7, with 8 positions matching TRBD2. Germline loops: CDR1 DFQATT, CDR2 SNEGSKA (reference sequence). CDR3 length: 15 residues. The trim removed 0 bases at V and 3 bases at J, leaving 7 bases unmatched. The CDR3 protein is CSARDHGTSVYEQYF. CDR3 nucleotides: TGCAGTGCTAGAGATCACGGGACTAGTGTCTACGAGCAGTACTTC.

About this clonotype itself: One end of the junction fails to match germline, which may point to a read error. The rearrangement links TRBV27 to TRBJ1-5; D gene unclear. CDR1 and CDR2 from the germline V gene are MNHEY and SMNVEV (reference sequence). The CDR3 has 17 amino acids. CDR3 sequence reads: CASRAILGPFENRPQHF. The CDR3 coding sequence is TGTGCCAGCAGAGCGATTTTAGGACCATTCGAAAATCGGCCCCAGCATTTT.

Relative to its sample, this clonotype is large. The V gene is TRBV27, the J gene TRBJ2-1; perhaps TRBD1 as D (6 bases). CDR1 MNHEY and CDR2 SMNVEV come from the germline V gene (reference sequence). CDR3 length: 13 amino acids. V lost 3 bases, J lost 7 bases, and 10 bases lay in between. As DNA, the CDR3 is TGTGCCAGCAGTTTCTTTCAGGGGAATGAGCAGTTCTTC. This sequence encodes CASSFFQGNEQFF.

This clonotype was seen many times. This chain connects TRBV7-8 to TRBJ2-7; 7 bases fit TRBD2. V shed 7 bases and J 2 bases; nucleotides not matched to a gene: 8. Germline-derived CDR1 and CDR2 are SGHVS and FQNEAQ. CDR3 length: 14 amino acids. This CDR3 is CASTPGGYTYEQYF. Written as DNA, the CDR3 is TGTGCCAGCACCCCCGGGGGGTATACCTACGAGCAGTACTTC. The variable domain in full, completed from reference TRBV7-8 and TRBJ2-7, reads GAGVSQSPRYKVAKRGQDVALRCDPISGHVSLFWYQQALGQGPEFLTYFQNEAQLDKSGLPSDRFFAERPEGSVSTLKIQRTQQEDSAVYLCASTPGGYTYEQYFGPGTRLTVT.

This clonotype has ten or more counts. The chain uses TRBV12-5 and TRBJ1-1; D may be TRBD1 (5 bases). Trimming left V 3 bases short and J 0 bases short, with 17 bases between. Per germline, CDR1 LGHNT and CDR2 FRNRAP. CDR3 length: 17 amino acids. For the CDR3, the DNA is TGTGCTAGTGGTTTCGGGGCTGGAGATTACATGAACACTGAAGCTTTCTTT. It is translated as CASGFGAGDYMNTEAFF.

Many counts were recorded for this clonotype. The J gene is TRBJ2-5, the V gene TRBV7-2; 7 bases are a match to TRBD1. CDR3 length equals 13 residues. V shed 1 base and J 6 bases; nucleotides not matched to a gene: 2. Germline V gives CDR1 SGHTA, CDR2 FQGNSA. CDR3 sequence reads: CASSLVQGKTQYF. DNA for the CDR3: TGTGCCAGCAGCTTAGTACAGGGGAAGACCCAGTACTTC.

There are many counts of this clonotype. The chain uses TRBV5-1 and TRBJ2-3; weak D call: TRBD2 (5 bases). The germline V gene has CDR1 SGHRS and CDR2 YFSETQ. The CDR3 consists of 13 residues. With 4 bases removed from V and 6 bases from J, the gap between germline ends came to 12 bases. This chain's CDR3 is CASSARAGDTQYF. The CDR3 DNA reads TGCGCCAGCAGCGCGAGGGCCGGGGATACGCAGTATTTT.

This clonotype is large. The rearrangement links TRBV20-1 to TRBJ1-1; possibly TRBD1 for D (6 bases). V lost 3 bases and J lost 4, with 18 bases in between. Germline CDR1 DFQATT, CDR2 SNEGSKA (reference sequence). CDR3 length: 15 amino acids. CDR3 sequence reads: CSASGPWGGGTEAFF. The CDR3 DNA is TGCAGTGCTAGTGGGCCCTGGGGGGGCGGCACTGAAGCTTTCTTT.